This entry concerns a single T cell receptor beta chain. The data were taken from a study of cytomegalovirus exposure and HLA in healthy donors. PCR primers comprised 60 Vbeta and 13 Jbeta primers. Measured with immunoSEQ multiplex PCR; TCRdb has only the in-frame clones, and not every one. In the table there are roughly 250,000 clones, 84% of which are singletons. Unrecorded immune exposure was likely among donors, who were nominally healthy when sampled. Per germline, CDR1 SGHKS and CDR2 YYEKEE (reference sequence). The V end lost 5 bases, the J end lost 3 bases, and 20 bases lay between the germline ends. The CDR3 totals 16 residues.

The TCR was taken from a woman between 35 and 50 years old in good health and CMV-seropositive. The chain joins TRBV5-5 to TRBJ1-1; D remains ambiguous. Sequencing was done on a sample of PBMCs. CDR3 nucleotides: TGTGCCAGCAGACCCTTAGCGGGAAAGGTGGACACTGAAGCTTTCTTT. Translated, it gives CASRPLAGKVDTEAFF.